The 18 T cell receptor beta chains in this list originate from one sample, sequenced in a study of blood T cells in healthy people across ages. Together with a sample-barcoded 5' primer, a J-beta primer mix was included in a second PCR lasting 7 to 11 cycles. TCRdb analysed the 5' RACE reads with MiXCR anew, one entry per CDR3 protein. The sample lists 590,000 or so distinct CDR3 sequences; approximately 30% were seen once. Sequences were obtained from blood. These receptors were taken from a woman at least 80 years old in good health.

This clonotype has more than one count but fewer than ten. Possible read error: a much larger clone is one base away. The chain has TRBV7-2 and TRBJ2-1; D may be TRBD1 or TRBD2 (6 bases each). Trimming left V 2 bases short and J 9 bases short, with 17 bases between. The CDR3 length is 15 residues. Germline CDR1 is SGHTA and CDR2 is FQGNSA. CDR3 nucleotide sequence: TGTGCCAGCAGCTTAAGAGCTAGCGAGGACAGTGAGCAGTTCTTC. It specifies CASSLRASEDSEQFF.

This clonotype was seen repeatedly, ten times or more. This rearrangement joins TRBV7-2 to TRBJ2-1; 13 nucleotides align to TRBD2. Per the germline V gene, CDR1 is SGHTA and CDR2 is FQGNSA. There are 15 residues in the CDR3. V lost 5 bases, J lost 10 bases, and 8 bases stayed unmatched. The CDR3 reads CASSETSGGPPEQFF. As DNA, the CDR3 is TGTGCCAGCAGCGAGACTAGCGGGGGGCCTCCGGAGCAGTTCTTC.

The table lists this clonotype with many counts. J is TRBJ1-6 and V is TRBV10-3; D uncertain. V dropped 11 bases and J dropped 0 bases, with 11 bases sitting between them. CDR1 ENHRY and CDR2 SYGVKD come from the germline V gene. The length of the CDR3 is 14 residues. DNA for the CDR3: TGTGCCGCCGCGAGAGGCTCCTATAATTCACCCCTCCACTTT. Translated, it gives CAAARGSYNSPLHF.

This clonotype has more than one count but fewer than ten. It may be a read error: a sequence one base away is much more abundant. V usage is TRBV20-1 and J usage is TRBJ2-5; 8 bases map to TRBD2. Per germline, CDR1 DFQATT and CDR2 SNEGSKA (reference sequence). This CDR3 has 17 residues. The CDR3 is CSGIRGLTSEVGEAQYF. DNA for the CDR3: TGCAGTGGGATTAGGGGGTTGACTAGCGAGGTGGGAGAGGCCCAGTACTTC.

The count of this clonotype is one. The CDR3 protein is CASSLGVSFTDTQYF. As DNA, the CDR3 is TGCGCCAGCAGCTTGGGTGTCTCTTTCACAGATACGCAGTATTTT. The chain employs TRBV5-1 and TRBJ2-3, with D uncertain. The CDR3 contains 15 residues. Trimming removed 0 bases from V and 2 bases from J, with 10 bases in between. Germline-derived CDR1 and CDR2 are SGHRS and YFSETQ.

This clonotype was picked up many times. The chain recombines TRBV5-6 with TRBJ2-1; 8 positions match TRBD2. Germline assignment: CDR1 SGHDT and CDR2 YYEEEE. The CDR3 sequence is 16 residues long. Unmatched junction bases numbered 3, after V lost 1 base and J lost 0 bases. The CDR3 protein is CASSLKRGPSYNEQFF. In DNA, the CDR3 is TGTGCCAGCAGCTTGAAGCGGGGGCCCTCCTACAATGAGCAGTTCTTC.

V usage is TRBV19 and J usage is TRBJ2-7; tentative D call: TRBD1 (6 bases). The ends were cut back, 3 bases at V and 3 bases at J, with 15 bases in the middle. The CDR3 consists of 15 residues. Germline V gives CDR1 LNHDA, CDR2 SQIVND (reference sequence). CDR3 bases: TGTGCCAGTAGTATTGGCCGGGACATCATCTACGAGCAGTACTTC. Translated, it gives CASSIGRDIIYEQYF.

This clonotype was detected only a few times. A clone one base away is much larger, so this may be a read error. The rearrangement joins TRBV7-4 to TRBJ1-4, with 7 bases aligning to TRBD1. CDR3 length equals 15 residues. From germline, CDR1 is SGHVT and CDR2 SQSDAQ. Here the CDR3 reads CASSWSGTENEKRFF. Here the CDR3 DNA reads TGTGCCAGCAGCTGGTCCGGGACAGAAAACGAAAAACGGTTTTTT.

The CDR3 protein is CASGWTHQETQYF. CDR3 DNA: TGTGCCAGCGGATGGACACACCAAGAGACCCAGTACTTC. The chain combines TRBV7-2 with TRBJ2-5; TRBD1 might be the D (5 bases). Trimming took 8 bases from V and 0 from J, leaving 10 bases between them. The CDR3 totals 13 residues. Germline V CDR1 and CDR2: SGHTA, FQGNSA.

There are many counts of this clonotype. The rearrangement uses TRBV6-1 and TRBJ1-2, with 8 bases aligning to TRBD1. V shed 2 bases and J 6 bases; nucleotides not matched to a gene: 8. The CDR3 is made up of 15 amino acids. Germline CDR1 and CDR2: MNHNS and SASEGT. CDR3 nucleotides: TGTGCCAGCAGTGAAACCCCGGGACAGGTGAATGGCTACACCTTC. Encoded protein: CASSETPGQVNGYTF.

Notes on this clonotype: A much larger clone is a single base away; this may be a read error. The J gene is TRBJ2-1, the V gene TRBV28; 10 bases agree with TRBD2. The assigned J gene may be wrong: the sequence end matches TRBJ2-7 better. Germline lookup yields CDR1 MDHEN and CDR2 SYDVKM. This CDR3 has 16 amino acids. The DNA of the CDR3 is TGTGCCAGCAGTTCCTTAGCGGGGGGCGCCTACAATGAGCAGTACTTC. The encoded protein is CASSSLAGGAYNEQYF.

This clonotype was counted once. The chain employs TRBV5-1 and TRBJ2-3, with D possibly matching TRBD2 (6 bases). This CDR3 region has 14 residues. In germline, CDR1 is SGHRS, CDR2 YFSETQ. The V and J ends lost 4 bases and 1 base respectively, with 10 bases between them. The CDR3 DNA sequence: TGCGCCAGCAGCAACCCTAGCGGCACAGATACGCAGTATTTT. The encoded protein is CASSNPSGTDTQYF.

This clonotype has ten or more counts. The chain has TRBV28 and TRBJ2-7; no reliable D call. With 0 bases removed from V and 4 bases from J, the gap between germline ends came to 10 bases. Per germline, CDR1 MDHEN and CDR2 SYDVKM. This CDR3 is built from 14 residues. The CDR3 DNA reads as TGTGCCAGCAGTTTATGGGCACAGCGATACGAGCAGTACTTC. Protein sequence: CASSLWAQRYEQYF.

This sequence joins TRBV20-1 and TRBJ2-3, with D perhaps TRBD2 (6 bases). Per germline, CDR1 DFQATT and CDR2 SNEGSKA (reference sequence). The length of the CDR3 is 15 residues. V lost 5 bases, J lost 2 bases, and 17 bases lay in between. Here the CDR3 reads CSAGKAGSDTDTQYF. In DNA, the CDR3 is TGCAGTGCTGGTAAAGCGGGTTCGGACACAGATACGCAGTATTTT.

The CDR3 here is CASSSEPRDRVHNEQFF. The DNA of the CDR3 is TGTGCCAGCAGCTCCGAGCCCCGGGACAGAGTTCACAATGAGCAGTTCTTC. The rearrangement joins TRBV7-3 to TRBJ2-1, with 7 bases aligning to TRBD1. V was clipped by 4 bases and J by 5 bases; unmatched bases: 14. The CDR3 is 17 residues long. The germline V gene encodes CDR1 SGHTA and CDR2 FQGTGA.

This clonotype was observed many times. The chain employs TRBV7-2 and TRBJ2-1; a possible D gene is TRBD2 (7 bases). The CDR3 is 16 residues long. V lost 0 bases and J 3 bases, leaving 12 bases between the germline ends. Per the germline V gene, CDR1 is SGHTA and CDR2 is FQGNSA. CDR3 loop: CASSLAGGPGYNEQFF. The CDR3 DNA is TGTGCCAGCAGCTTAGCGGGGGGGCCAGGCTACAATGAGCAGTTCTTC.

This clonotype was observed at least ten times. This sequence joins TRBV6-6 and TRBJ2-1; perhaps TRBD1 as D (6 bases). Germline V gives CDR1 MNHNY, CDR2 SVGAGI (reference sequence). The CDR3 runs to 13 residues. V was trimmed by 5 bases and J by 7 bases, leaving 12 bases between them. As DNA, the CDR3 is TGTGCCAGCAGTGCATACAGGGCTAATGAGCAGTTCTTC. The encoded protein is CASSAYRANEQFF.

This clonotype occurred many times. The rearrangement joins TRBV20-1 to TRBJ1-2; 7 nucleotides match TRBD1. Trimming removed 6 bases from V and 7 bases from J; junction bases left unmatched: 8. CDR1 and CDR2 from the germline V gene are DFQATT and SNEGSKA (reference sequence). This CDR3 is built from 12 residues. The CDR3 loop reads CSARTGDSGYTF. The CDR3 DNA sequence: TGCAGTGCACGTACAGGGGACAGTGGCTACACCTTC.